This T cell receptor (beta chain) was captured by sequencing in a study of blood T cells in healthy people across ages. Study-level results: Both naive CD4+ cell counts and diversity were greater in long-lived donors than in aged donors.

There are 14 residues in the CDR3. The germline gives CDR1 ENHRY, CDR2 SYGVKD. The V gene lost 8 bases and the J gene lost 5 bases, with 15 bases spanning the gap. Each of the donors had roughly 9.4 milliliters of peripheral blood drawn into EDTA-treated Vacutainer tubes. It was with a sample-barcoded 5' primer and a J-beta primer mix that a second PCR of about 7 to 12 cycles was run. A single record per CDR3 protein comes from TCRdb applying MiXCR to the 5' RACE reads. Among hundreds of thousands of distinct CDR3 sequences, roughly half were seen once, and the ten largest hold approximately 15%. This clonotype was detected a few times. The antigen is unknown.

Sequencing was carried out using blood. This receptor was identified in a woman of 80 years or more in good health. The chain is built from TRBV10-3 and TRBJ1-4; D is unresolved. The CDR3 spells CAISPTAGNEKLFF. In DNA, the CDR3 is TGTGCCATCTCCCCGACCGCGGGGAATGAAAAACTGTTTTTT.